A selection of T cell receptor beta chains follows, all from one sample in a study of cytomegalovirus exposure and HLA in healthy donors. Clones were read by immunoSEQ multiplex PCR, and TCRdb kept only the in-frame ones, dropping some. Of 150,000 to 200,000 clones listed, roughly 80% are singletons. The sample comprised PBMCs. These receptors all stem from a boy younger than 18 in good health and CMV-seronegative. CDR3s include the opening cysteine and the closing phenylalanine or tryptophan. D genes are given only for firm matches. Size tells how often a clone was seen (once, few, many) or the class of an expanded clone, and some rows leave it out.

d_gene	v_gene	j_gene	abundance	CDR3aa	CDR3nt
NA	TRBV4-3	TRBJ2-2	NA	CASSQVSPSVNTGELFF	TGCGCCAGCAGCCAAGTATCTCCCTCGGTGAATACCGGGGAGCTGTTTTTT
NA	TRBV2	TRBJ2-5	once	CASNLGGTQYF	TGTGCCAGCAATTTAGGGGGGACCCAGTACTTC
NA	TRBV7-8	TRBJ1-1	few	CASSLGGVNTEAFF	TGTGCCAGCAGCTTGGGGGGGGTGAACACTGAAGCTTTCTTT
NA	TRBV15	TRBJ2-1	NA	CATSYDQPGTYNEQFF	TGTGCCACCAGCTACGACCAACCCGGGACCTACAATGAGCAGTTCTTC
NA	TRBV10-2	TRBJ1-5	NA	CASNQGGSNQPQHF	TGCGCCAGCAACCAAGGGGGTAGCAATCAGCCCCAGCATTTT
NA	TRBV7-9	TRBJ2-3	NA	CASSLILWASTDTQYF	TGTGCCAGCAGCTTAATCCTCTGGGCCAGCACAGATACGCAGTATTTT
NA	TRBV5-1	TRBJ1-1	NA	CASRVEEGFAEAFF	TGCGCCAGCAGGGTTGAGGAGGGTTTTGCTGAAGCTTTCTTT
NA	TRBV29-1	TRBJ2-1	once	CSGHWGSSYNEQFF	TGCAGCGGACATTGGGGCAGCTCCTACAATGAGCAGTTCTTC
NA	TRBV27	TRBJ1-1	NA	CASSFNWNTEAFF	TGTGCCAGCAGTTTCAACTGGAACACTGAAGCTTTCTTT
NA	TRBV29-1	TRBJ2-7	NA	CSVGRDRGRYEQYF	TGCAGCGTTGGGAGAGATAGGGGAAGATACGAGCAGTACTTC
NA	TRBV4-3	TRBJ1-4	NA	CASSQAGLNEKLFF	TGCGCCAGCAGCCAAGCTGGCCTTAATGAAAAACTGTTTTTT
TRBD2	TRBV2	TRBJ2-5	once	CASSFPGLAEKETQYF	TGTGCCAGCAGTTTCCCAGGACTAGCGGAAAAAGAGACCCAGTACTTC
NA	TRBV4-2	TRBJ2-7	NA	CASSQDAGVGDEQYF	TGTGCCAGCAGCCAAGATGCCGGAGTCGGGGACGAGCAGTACTTC
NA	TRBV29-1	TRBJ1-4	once	CSARAQEKLFF	TGCAGCGCCCGAGCACAGGAAAAACTGTTTTTT
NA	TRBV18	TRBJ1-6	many	CASSLDSGGPLHF	TGTGCCAGCTCACTCGACTCAGGAGGACCCCTCCACTTT
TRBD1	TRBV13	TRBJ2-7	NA	CASSLRDRGRREQYF	TGTGCCAGCAGCTTACGGGACAGGGGGCGGCGGGAGCAGTACTTC
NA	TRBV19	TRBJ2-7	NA	CASSPGLATYEQYF	TGTGCCAGTAGTCCGGGACTGGCCACGTACGAGCAGTACTTC
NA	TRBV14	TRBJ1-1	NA	CASSSYWNTEAFF	TGTGCCAGCAGCTCGTATTGGAACACTGAAGCTTTCTTT
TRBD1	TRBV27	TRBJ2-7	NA	CASSSQGPLYEQYF	TGTGCCAGCAGTTCACAGGGGCCGCTTTACGAGCAGTACTTC
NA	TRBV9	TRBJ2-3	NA	CASSPTPSRDTQYF	TGTGCCAGCAGCCCTACACCTAGTAGGGATACGCAGTATTTT
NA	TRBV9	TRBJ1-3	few	CASSVAGTGNTIYF	TGTGCCAGCAGCGTAGCAGGGACTGGAAACACCATATATTTT
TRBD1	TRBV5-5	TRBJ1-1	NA	CASSRTGPAFF	TGTGCCAGCAGCCGGACAGGGCCCGCTTTCTTT
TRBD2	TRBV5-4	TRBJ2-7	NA	CASSLAVGRLAGNEQYF	TGTGCCAGCAGCTTGGCCGTAGGGAGGCTAGCGGGGAACGAGCAGTACTTC
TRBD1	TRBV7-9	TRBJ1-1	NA	CASSYRQGAEWGTEAFF	TGTGCCAGCAGCTACCGACAGGGGGCAGAGTGGGGGACTGAAGCTTTCTTT
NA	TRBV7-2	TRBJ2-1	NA	CASSPLQILYNEQFF	TGTGCCAGCAGCCCCCTGCAGATCCTCTACAATGAGCAGTTCTTC
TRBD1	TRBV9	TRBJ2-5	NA	CASSVATGDRAQETQYF	TGTGCCAGCAGCGTAGCTACGGGGGACAGGGCCCAAGAGACCCAGTACTTC
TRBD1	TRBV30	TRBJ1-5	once	CAWATGGNQPQHF	TGTGCCTGGGCGACAGGGGGAAATCAGCCCCAGCATTTT
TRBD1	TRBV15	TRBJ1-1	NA	CATSSPSGPGQGAQLEAFF	TGTGCCACCAGCAGTCCCTCCGGCCCGGGACAGGGGGCGCAATTGGAAGCTTTCTTT
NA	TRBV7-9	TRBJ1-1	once	CASSFEGVYTEAFF	TGTGCCAGCTCGTTCGAAGGGGTATACACTGAAGCTTTCTTT
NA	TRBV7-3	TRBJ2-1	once	CASRSPQGYNEQFF	TGTGCCAGCAGGTCCCCCCAGGGATACAATGAGCAGTTCTTC
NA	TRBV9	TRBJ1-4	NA	CASSVAPSGGKLFF	TGTGCCAGCAGCGTAGCTCCTTCGGGAGGAAAACTGTTTTTT
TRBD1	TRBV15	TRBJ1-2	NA	CATSRNRGPTYGYTF	TGTGCCACCAGCAGAAACAGGGGTCCCACCTATGGCTACACCTTC
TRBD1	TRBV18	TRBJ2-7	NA	CASSPPVGRGTYEQYF	TGTGCCAGCTCACCCCCCGTTGGCAGGGGGACCTACGAGCAGTACTTC
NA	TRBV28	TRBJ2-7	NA	CASSLPKIEQYF	TGTGCCAGCAGTTTACCTAAGATCGAGCAGTACTTC
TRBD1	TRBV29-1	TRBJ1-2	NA	CSVYPGQGTYGYTF	TGCAGCGTTTATCCGGGACAGGGAACCTATGGCTACACCTTC
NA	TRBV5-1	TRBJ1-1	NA	CASSLGTGTEAFF	TGCGCCAGCAGCTTGGGAACGGGCACTGAAGCTTTCTTT
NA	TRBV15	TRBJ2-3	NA	CATADGRGDTDTQYF	TGTGCCACCGCAGACGGGAGAGGGGACACAGATACGCAGTATTTT
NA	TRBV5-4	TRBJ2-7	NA	CASSKETVYEQYF	TGTGCCAGCAGCAAGGAGACAGTTTACGAGCAGTACTTC
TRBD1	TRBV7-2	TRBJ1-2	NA	CASSLQGLVGYTF	TGTGCCAGCAGTTTACAGGGGTTGGTAGGCTACACCTTC
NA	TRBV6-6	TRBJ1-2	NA	CASSQGWVLGYTF	TGTGCCAGCAGTCAGGGCTGGGTCCTTGGCTACACCTTC
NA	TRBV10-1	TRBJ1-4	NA	CASSESTGRRKLFF	TGCGCCAGCAGTGAGTCGACAGGTCGGCGAAAACTGTTTTTT
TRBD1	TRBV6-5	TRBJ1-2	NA	CASRDRGDRHGYTF	TGTGCCAGCAGGGACAGGGGTGACCGTCATGGCTACACCTTC